The present entry profiles one T cell receptor (beta chain) with its context. Its target is unknown. Profiling relied on immunoSEQ multiplex PCR, and the TCRdb table lists in-frame clones only, not all of them. Here the sample spans over 5,000 clones, approximately 68% being singletons. This specimen comes from a study of OX40 agonist ivuxolimab in advanced cancers. The overall study: Patients in dose escalation had liver, melanoma, kidney or head and neck cancers. Three dose-escalation patients had partial responses: one with hepatocellular carcinoma and two with cutaneous melanoma. Study results and limitations: Normalized T-cell clonal expansion was also low in some nonresponders. Clonal expansion was among the lowest in partial responders at 0.1-3.0 mg/kg, especially CD8+.

The TCR originated in an adult with an advanced solid tumor such as melanoma, head and neck, liver or kidney cancer. Sample: CD4+ or CD8+ T cells sorted from blood, taken in a trial of the OX40 agonist ivuxolimab.

The CDR3, as DNA: TGCGCCAGCAGCCCGACAGTAGCTAACTATGGCTACACCTTC. It translates to CASSPTVANYGYTF. The chain couples TRBV4-1 to TRBJ1-2; D may be TRBD1 (5 bases). Trimming shortened V by 4 bases and J by 0 bases, and 9 bases separated the two germline ends. The germline V gene encodes CDR1 MGHRA and CDR2 YSYEKL. The CDR3 is made up of 14 amino acids.